Each of the 29 T cell receptor beta chains below was sequenced from the same sample in a study of blood T cell repertoires in COVID-19. Here immunoSEQ multiplex PCR was the method, and the copy in TCRdb shows in-frame clones only, minus some. The sample holds about 190,000 clones, under 90% seen once. The sequencing input was peripheral blood. These receptors all stem from a man aged 35 to 55 with acute or convalescent COVID-19.

This clone was seen more than once but under ten times. The rearrangement joins TRBV11-3 to TRBJ2-2; D gene unclear. The CDR3 covers 18 residues. The germline V and J ends were trimmed by 1 base and 1 base, with 16 bases remaining between them. CDR1 SGHNT and CDR2 YENEEA come from the germline V gene. Here the CDR3 DNA reads TGTGCCAGCAGCTTAGGCCCAAAAGAGTTCGAGAACACCGGGGAGCTGTTTTTT. It specifies CASSLGPKEFENTGELFF.

The chain is built from TRBV5-4 and TRBJ2-2; TRBD2 might be the D (6 bases). The CDR3 has 16 residues. Trimming took 0 bases from V and 1 from J, leaving 10 bases between them. Germline assignment: CDR1 SGHNT and CDR2 YYREEE (reference sequence). CDR3 sequence (DNA): TGTGCCAGCAGCTTGGGAGGACTACAGAACACCGGGGAGCTGTTTTTT. Amino acid sequence: CASSLGGLQNTGELFF.

This clone was recorded only once. J is TRBJ1-2 and V is TRBV7-9; no definite D call. This CDR3 comprises 15 residues. CDR1 is SEHNR, CDR2 FQNEAQ, per germline (reference sequence). V lost 1 base, J lost 2 bases, and 11 bases lay in between. CDR3 nucleotide sequence: TGTGCCAGCAGCTTAGTTCAGATACAAAACTATGGCTACACCTTC. Its protein product is CASSLVQIQNYGYTF.

V is TRBV3-1 (or the pseudogene TRBV3-2) and J is TRBJ2-1; TRBD2 matches at 14 bases. V lost 6 bases to trimming and J lost 9 bases; unmatched junction nucleotides: 7. CDR3 length equals 15 residues. Germline loops: CDR1 LGHDT, CDR2 YNNKEL (reference sequence). In DNA, the CDR3 is TGTGCCAGCAGTCCGACTAGCGGGGGGGCGGGTGAGCAGTTCTTC. As protein: CASSPTSGGAGEQFF.

The V and J genes are TRBV19 and TRBJ2-2; possible D gene TRBD2, 5 bases. The V gene lost 6 bases and the J gene lost 1 base, with 12 bases spanning the gap. Germline values: CDR1 LNHDA, CDR2 SQIVND (reference sequence). The CDR3 sequence is 15 residues long. CDR3 in amino acids: CASRSGLLNTGELFF. The DNA for the CDR3 is TGTGCCAGTAGGAGCGGACTCCTGAACACCGGGGAGCTGTTTTTT. Looking up the rest from reference TRBV19 and TRBJ2-2 gives the full variable domain: DGGITQSPKYLFRKEGQNVTLSCEQNLNHDAMYWYRQDPGQGLRLIYYSQIVNDFQKGDIAEGYSVSREKKESFPLTVTSAQKNPTAFYLCASRSGLLNTGELFFGEGSRLTVL.

This clone was picked up a small number of times. The genes are TRBV5-1 and TRBJ1-1; TRBD1 agrees at 8 bases. The germline V gene has CDR1 SGHRS and CDR2 YFSETQ. The CDR3 length is 15 residues. The ends lost 4 bases at V and 4 bases at J; junction bases unmatched: 9. The CDR3 region is CASSREDRAGTEAFF. CDR3 nucleotides: TGCGCCAGCAGCAGGGAGGACAGGGCGGGCACTGAAGCTTTCTTT.

This chain joins TRBV7-3 and TRBJ2-2; 9 bases line up with TRBD1. CDR3 length equals 14 residues. V trimming: 4 bases; J trimming: 6 bases; junction bases outside the gene matches: 3. Germline loops: CDR1 SGHTA, CDR2 FQGTGA. CDR3 nucleotides: TGTGCCAGCAGCTCGGGACAGGGAGCCGGGGAGCTGTTTTTT. Translation gives CASSSGQGAGELFF.

For the CDR3, the DNA is TGTGCCAGCAGCGTCAGAGGCGGGAATTCACCCCTCCACTTT. Translation gives CASSVRGGNSPLHF. The V and J genes are TRBV14 and TRBJ1-6, with D hard to call. The CDR3 is 14 amino acids. Trimming removed 5 bases at V and 7 bases at J, with 12 bases between. Germline V gene sequence: CDR1 SGHDN, CDR2 FVKESK.

J is TRBJ1-6 and V is TRBV7-6; maybe TRBD1 (6 bases). The CDR3 loop spans 17 amino acids. The V gene lost 2 bases and the J gene lost 5 bases, with 16 bases spanning the gap. In germline, CDR1 is SGHVS, CDR2 FNYEAQ. The CDR3 loop reads CASSLYMAGDHNSPLHF. In DNA, the CDR3 is TGTGCCAGCAGCTTATATATGGCAGGGGACCATAATTCACCCCTCCACTTT.

V and J are TRBV19 and TRBJ1-2; D unresolved. The CDR3 has 16 residues. Germline V lookup: CDR1 LNHDA, CDR2 SQIVND (reference sequence). Deletions cut 2 bases from V and 4 bases from J, with 17 bases between. CDR3 sequence: CASSITGNNGGYGYTF. CDR3 DNA sequence: TGTGCCAGTAGTATAACCGGAAACAATGGCGGCTATGGCTACACCTTC.

The chain joins TRBV19 to TRBJ2-1; perhaps TRBD1 as D (5 bases). The V and J ends lost 6 bases and 8 bases respectively, with 8 bases between them. There are 11 residues in the CDR3. Germline V CDR1 and CDR2: LNHDA, SQIVND (reference sequence). For the CDR3, the DNA is TGTGCCAGTAGCGTGGGGCATGAGCAGTTCTTC. This sequence encodes CASSVGHEQFF. Looking up the rest from reference TRBV19 and TRBJ2-1 gives the full variable domain: DGGITQSPKYLFRKEGQNVTLSCEQNLNHDAMYWYRQDPGQGLRLIYYSQIVNDFQKGDIAEGYSVSREKKESFPLTVTSAQKNPTAFYLCASSVGHEQFFGPGTRLTVL.

The V call is TRBV7-9, the J call TRBJ1-1; 8 positions agree with TRBD1. Germline values: CDR1 SEHNR, CDR2 FQNEAQ (reference sequence). The V and J ends lost 5 bases and 8 bases, in that order; junction bases with no gene match: 13. The CDR3 length is 15 residues. This chain's CDR3 is CASSILDRVKAEAFF. DNA for the CDR3: TGTGCCAGCAGCATATTGGACAGGGTAAAGGCGGAAGCTTTCTTT. The variable domain in full, completed from reference TRBV7-9 and TRBJ1-1, reads DTGVSQNPRHKITKRGQNVTFRCDPISEHNRLYWYRQTLGQGPEFLTYFQNEAQLEKSRLLSDRFSAERPKGSFSTLEIQRTEQGDSAMYLCASSILDRVKAEAFFGQGTRLTVV.

This rearrangement joins TRBV19 to TRBJ2-7, with a weak D call TRBD2 (6 bases). Germline-derived CDR1 and CDR2 are LNHDA and SQIVND (reference sequence). Trimming took 4 bases from V and 7 from J, leaving 14 bases between them. There are 13 residues in the CDR3. In DNA, the CDR3 is TGTGCCAGTAGTACCGGGACTCCTCGGGAGCAGTACTTC. Amino acid sequence: CASSTGTPREQYF.

The rearrangement links TRBV10-2 to TRBJ1-1, with 8 bases fitting TRBD1. The CDR3 length is 12 residues. The V gene's germline CDR1 is WSHSY and CDR2 SAAADI. Trimming took 9 bases from V and 6 from J; bases not matched to a gene: 6. The CDR3 spells CASSDRGPEAFF. The CDR3, as DNA: TGCGCCAGTAGCGACAGGGGCCCTGAAGCTTTCTTT.

The chain joins TRBV5-4 to TRBJ2-3, with no clear D. Trimming cost V 3 bases and J 1 base, with 9 bases left between them. Germline V gene sequence: CDR1 SGHNT, CDR2 YYREEE (reference sequence). The CDR3 runs 14 residues. The CDR3 DNA is TGTGCCAGCAGCTCCCCTCCGGGCACAGATACGCAGTATTTT. Translation gives CASSSPPGTDTQYF. The full variable domain, rest sourced from reference TRBV5-4 and TRBJ2-3, is ETGVTQSPTHLIKTRGQQVTLRCSSQSGHNTVSWYQQALGQGPQFIFQYYREEENGRGNFPPRFSGLQFPNYSSELNVNALELDDSALYLCASSSPPGTDTQYFGPGTRLTVL.

The gene calls are TRBV28 and TRBJ1-5; no reliable D call. Germline V gene lookup returns CDR1 MDHEN and CDR2 SYDVKM. V lost 10 bases and J lost 7, with 17 bases in between. This CDR3 has 13 residues. Here the CDR3 reads CATYSGGRQPQHF. CDR3 coding DNA: TGTGCCACCTACAGCGGAGGCAGGCAGCCCCAGCATTTT.

The rearrangement joins TRBV5-1 to TRBJ2-5; D may be TRBD1 (6 bases). Trimming removed 1 base at V and 1 base at J, with 11 bases between. CDR1 and CDR2 (germline): SGHRS, YFSETQ. This CDR3 has 15 residues. The CDR3 spells CASSLNRAFQETQYF. As DNA, the CDR3 is TGCGCCAGCAGCTTGAACAGGGCTTTCCAAGAGACCCAGTACTTC.

The chain has TRBV28 and TRBJ2-7, with TRBD1 matching over 7 bases. The germline V gene encodes CDR1 MDHEN and CDR2 SYDVKM. The J segment lost 5 bases and the V segment lost 2 bases, leaving 3 bases of the junction unmatched. The CDR3 has 13 residues. CDR3 residues: CASSLVQGNEQYF. The CDR3 nucleotides are TGTGCCAGCAGTTTAGTACAGGGGAACGAGCAGTACTTC.

This clone was observed a handful of times. The chain links TRBV19 to TRBJ2-7; TRBD1 matches at 11 bases. The germline V gene has CDR1 LNHDA and CDR2 SQIVND (reference sequence). The length of the CDR3 is 15 residues. V lost 6 bases and J lost 3; bases outside the gene matches: 7. The CDR3 DNA sequence: TGTGCCAGTAGCTACGGACAGGGGGCGAGCTACGAGCAGTACTTC. Translated: CASSYGQGASYEQYF.

This chain connects TRBV10-3 to TRBJ1-3; no definite D call. Germline V gene data show CDR1 as ENHRY and CDR2 as SYGVKD. Between the trimmed V and J ends, which lost 4 bases and 0 bases, there was a span of 7 bases. The CDR3 is 14 residues long. The CDR3 DNA sequence: TGTGCCATCAGTGGCCGGGACTCTGGAAACACCATATATTTT. Amino acids: CAISGRDSGNTIYF.

The CDR3 loop is CASSPSGVWNQPQHF. DNA of the CDR3: TGTGCCAGCAGCCCATCAGGGGTTTGGAATCAGCCCCAGCATTTT. The V and J genes are TRBV3-1 (or the pseudogene TRBV3-2) and TRBJ1-5; a weak D match, TRBD1 (6 bases). Trimming pared 4 bases from V and 4 bases from J, leaving 14 bases between. The germline CDR1 and CDR2 sequences are LGHDT and YNNKEL (reference sequence). CDR3 length: 15 amino acids.

This clone has just one count. The rearrangement uses TRBV5-7 and TRBJ1-1; 7 positions match TRBD1. TRBV5-7 is marked as an open reading frame, function uncertain. There are 16 residues in the CDR3. V dropped 4 bases and J dropped 0; count of bases not matched to a gene: 9. The CDR3 bases are TGTGCCAGCAGCCCGTGGGACAGCCCCATGAACACTGAAGCTTTCTTT. Its protein is CASSPWDSPMNTEAFF.

The J gene is TRBJ2-3, the V gene TRBV7-6, with 10 bases matching TRBD2. This CDR3 has 17 residues. With 2 bases clipped from V and 6 bases from J, the junction kept 11 bases outside the gene matches. The V gene's germline CDR1 is SGHVS and CDR2 FNYEAQ. CDR3 DNA: TGTGCCAGCAGCTTACGGTCGAGCGGGGGGGCTTTCGATACGCAGTATTTT. Amino acid sequence: CASSLRSSGGAFDTQYF. The entire variable domain, with the rest obtained from reference TRBV7-6 and TRBJ2-3, is as follows: GAGVSQSPRYKVTKRGQDVALRCDPISGHVSLYWYRQALGQGPEFLTYFNYEAQQDKSGLPNDRFSAERPEGSISTLTIQRTEQRDSAMYRCASSLRSSGGAFDTQYFGPGTRLTVL.

This clone was counted a single time. This chain connects TRBV4-1 to TRBJ2-7, with 8 bases identical to TRBD1. CDR3 size: 17 residues. CDR1 is MGHRA and CDR2 is YSYEKL in the germline V gene. The junction had 11 bases not matched to a gene; V was cut back by 2 bases and J by 2 bases. As DNA, the CDR3 is TGCGCCAGCAGCCAAAAGACAGGGGTGGATGACACCTACGAGCAGTACTTC. Its protein is CASSQKTGVDDTYEQYF.

The genes are TRBV13 and TRBJ2-7, with TRBD1 identical over 7 bases. The J segment lost 4 bases and the V segment lost 5 bases, leaving 11 bases of the junction unmatched. The V gene's germline CDR1 is PRHDT and CDR2 FYEKMQ (reference sequence). The CDR3 is 15 amino acids. CDR3 loop: CASSRPPTGDYEQYF. CDR3 DNA: TGTGCCAGCAGCCGGCCTCCTACAGGGGATTACGAGCAGTACTTC.

The count of this clone is one. The gene calls are TRBV19 and TRBJ1-1; 10 bases agree with TRBD1. CDR3 length: 15 residues. Germline CDR1 is LNHDA and CDR2 is SQIVND (reference sequence). Trimming cost V 5 bases and J 4 bases; bases outside gene matches: 7. The CDR3 DNA follows: TGTGCCAGTAGTTCGACAGGGGGCGGCGGCACTGAAGCTTTCTTT. This gives the protein CASSSTGGGGTEAFF.

CDR3 nucleotide sequence: TGCGCCAGCAGCCCCGTACAGGGGGCCGGCGCAGATACGCAGTATTTT. Protein sequence: CASSPVQGAGADTQYF. The chain is built from TRBV5-1 and TRBJ2-3; 9 positions match TRBD1. J lost 4 bases, V lost 4 bases, and 10 bases had no gene match. The CDR3 sequence is 16 residues long. Per germline, CDR1 SGHRS and CDR2 YFSETQ.

The genes are TRBV30 and TRBJ1-3, with TRBD1 matching over 8 bases. V shed 3 bases and J 3 bases; nucleotides not matched to a gene: 4. Germline assignment: CDR1 GTSNPN and CDR2 SVGIG (reference sequence). This CDR3 is 14 amino acids long. The chain's CDR3 is CAWRADRDGNTIYF. The CDR3 DNA reads as TGTGCCTGGAGAGCGGACAGGGATGGAAACACCATATATTTT.

The rearrangement joins TRBV2 to TRBJ1-1; D unresolved. The CDR3 is 13 amino acids. V lost 2 bases and J lost 4, with 8 bases in between. The germline V gene encodes CDR1 SNHLY and CDR2 FYNNEI. In DNA form, the CDR3 reads TGTGCCAGCAGTGAATCAGGATCCACTGAAGCTTTCTTT. The encoded protein is CASSESGSTEAFF.